This TCR beta chain appears in the sequencing data of a study of T cell repertoires in cytomegalovirus infection. Overall study: Selected CMV epitopes included recently identified HLA-C-restricted ones as well as well-studied HLA-B-restricted ones. Public TCR beta signatures were indicative of both CMV infection and a matching HLA type.

Study results and caveats: CMV-specific TCR beta clonotypes restricted by HLA-C were the ones dominating the ex vivo response. Carriers of CMV plus the relevant HLA were identified by cumulative public TCR beta family frequency.

CDR1 is MNHNS and CDR2 is SASEGT in the germline V gene. This CDR3 is built from 14 residues. J lost 3 bases, V lost 6 bases, and 7 bases had no gene match. Concerning this clonotype: The antigen is not known.

Each CDR3 protein is one row after TCRdb ran MiXCR on the reads. Here the sample spans around 900,000 distinct CDR3 sequences, around 31% being singletons. The receptor comes from a human donor in good health (CMV status not recorded). Some clones in this sample may be carry-over from other donors' samples. The rearrangement joins TRBV6-1 to TRBJ1-2; 7 bases fit TRBD1. Sequences were derived from cultured CD8+ T cells from PBMCs, sampled from culture after CMV antigen stimulation. The CDR3: CASSPDRDHYGYTF. Here the CDR3 DNA reads TGTGCCAGCAGCCCTGACAGGGACCACTATGGCTACACCTTC.